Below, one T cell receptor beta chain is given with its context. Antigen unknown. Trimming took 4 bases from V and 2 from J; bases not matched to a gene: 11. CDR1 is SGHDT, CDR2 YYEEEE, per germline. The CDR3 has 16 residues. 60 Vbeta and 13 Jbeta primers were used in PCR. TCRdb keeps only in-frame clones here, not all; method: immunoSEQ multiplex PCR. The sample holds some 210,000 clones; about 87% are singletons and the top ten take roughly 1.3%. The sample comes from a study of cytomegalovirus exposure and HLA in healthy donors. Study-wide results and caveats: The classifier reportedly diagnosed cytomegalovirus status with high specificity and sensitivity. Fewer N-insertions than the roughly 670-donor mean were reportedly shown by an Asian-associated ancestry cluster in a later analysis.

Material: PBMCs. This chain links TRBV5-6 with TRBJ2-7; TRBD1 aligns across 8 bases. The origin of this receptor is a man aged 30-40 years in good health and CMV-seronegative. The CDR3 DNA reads TGTGCCAGCAGCCCCCGCCCCGGACAGGGCGCCTACGAGCAGTACTTC. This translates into CASSPRPGQGAYEQYF.